The 28 T cell receptor beta chains in this list originate from one sample, sequenced in a study of blood T cell repertoires in COVID-19. Sequencing used immunoSEQ multiplex PCR; TCRdb keeps in-frame clones, though not all of them. The sample comprises about 59,000 clones, roughly 91% of which are singletons, and over 7.5% rests with the top ten. The material sequenced was peripheral blood. The receptors derive from a human donor in a cohort sampled during active COVID-19.

The rearrangement links TRBV25-1 to TRBJ2-2; TRBD1 agrees at 7 bases. V gave up 5 bases and J gave up 4 bases; unmatched junction bases: 10. The CDR3 loop spans 16 amino acids. Germline V gene sequence: CDR1 MGHDK, CDR2 SYGVNS. The DNA of the CDR3 is TGTGCCAGCAGTCGGCAGGGGGTATCAACCACCGGGGAGCTGTTTTTT. The encoded protein is CASSRQGVSTTGELFF.

The gene calls are TRBV5-1 and TRBJ1-4; 10 nucleotides match TRBD1. Trimming at V came to 2 bases and at J to 5 bases, leaving 6 bases not matched to a gene. Germline values: CDR1 SGHRS, CDR2 YFSETQ. CDR3 length equals 16 residues. The CDR3 region is CASSFGTGVINEKLFF. DNA of the CDR3: TGCGCCAGCAGCTTCGGGACAGGGGTTATAAATGAAAAACTGTTTTTT.

This clone was counted only a few times. A junction end diverges from the germline sequence, so it may reflect a read error. The chain links TRBV18 to TRBJ2-7; D may be TRBD1 (6 bases). Germline CDR1 KGHSH, CDR2 LQKENI. The CDR3 covers 15 residues. CDR3 coding DNA: TGTGCCAGCTCATCCGATACAGGGTTCTCCCACGAGCAGTACTTC. This encodes CASSSDTGFSHEQYF.

The genes are TRBV28 and TRBJ1-1; 7 bases align to TRBD1. J gave up 12 bases and V 5 bases, and 9 bases lay outside the gene matches. This CDR3 region has 12 residues. Germline V gene data show CDR1 as MDHEN and CDR2 as SYDVKM. CDR3 in DNA: TGTGCCAGCAGTGTCCGACAGGGAGGATCTTTCTTT. Translated: CASSVRQGGSFF.

The chain joins TRBV28 to TRBJ2-1, with 7 bases lining up with TRBD1. Per germline, CDR1 MDHEN and CDR2 SYDVKM. The CDR3 is made up of 13 amino acids. The ends lost 5 bases at V and 10 bases at J; junction bases unmatched: 8. This chain's CDR3 is CASSDYRDSEQFF. The CDR3 nucleotides are TGTGCCAGCAGTGATTACAGGGACAGCGAGCAGTTCTTC.

The rearrangement links TRBV5-5 to TRBJ2-7; D is unclear. The germline gives CDR1 SGHKS, CDR2 YYEKEE (reference sequence). Trimming removed 4 bases at V and 3 bases at J, with 5 bases between. This CDR3 comprises 11 residues. CDR3 protein: CASSPLYEQYF. The CDR3 DNA follows: TGTGCCAGCAGCCCTCTCTACGAGCAGTACTTC.

This chain joins TRBV27 and TRBJ2-1; 13 bases match TRBD2. The CDR3 is 14 residues long. CDR1 MNHEY and CDR2 SMNVEV come from the germline V gene (reference sequence). Losses at the gene ends were 6 bases for V and 6 bases for J; bases not matched to a gene: 2. The DNA of the CDR3 is TGTGCCAGCAGACTAGCGGGAGGGCCCAATGAGCAGTTCTTC. Protein: CASRLAGGPNEQFF.

The V and J genes are TRBV29-1 and TRBJ1-3; no firm D call. V gave up 3 bases and J gave up 0 bases, with 9 bases separating them. The V gene's germline CDR1 is SQVTM and CDR2 ANQGSEA. The CDR3 extends over 14 amino acids. CDR3 nucleotides: TGCAGCGTTGAGGTCGAGAACTCTGGAAACACCATATATTTT. Its protein is CSVEVENSGNTIYF. Complete variable domain (other parts from reference TRBV29-1 and TRBJ1-3): SAVISQKPSRDICQRGTSLTIQCQVDSQVTMMFWYRQQPGQSLTLIATANQGSEATYESGFVIDKFPISRPNLTFSTLTVSNMSPEDSSIYLCSVEVENSGNTIYFGEGSWLTVV.

The chain links TRBV27 to TRBJ1-2; weak D call: TRBD1 (5 bases). Germline loops: CDR1 MNHEY, CDR2 SMNVEV (reference sequence). The CDR3 has 13 amino acids. The germline V and J ends were trimmed by 3 bases and 2 bases, with 7 bases remaining between them. The CDR3 is CASSFPGNYGYTF. DNA of the CDR3: TGTGCCAGCAGTTTTCCAGGGAACTATGGCTACACCTTC.

The chain carries TRBV5-1 and TRBJ2-5, with 9 bases aligning to TRBD2. This CDR3 spans 14 amino acids. Germline CDR1 is SGHRS and CDR2 is YFSETQ. J was trimmed by 2 bases and V by 5 bases; bases with no gene match: 4. CDR3 DNA: TGCGCCAGCAGAAGTAGCGGGGGACAAGAGACCCAGTACTTC. This sequence encodes CASRSSGGQETQYF.

The V call is TRBV30, the J call TRBJ2-5; TRBD2 aligns across 15 bases. Germline CDR1 GTSNPN, CDR2 SVGIG (reference sequence). This CDR3 is 16 amino acids long. J gave up 3 bases and V 0 bases, and 2 bases lay outside the gene matches. CDR3 in amino acids: CAWSVGLAGGKETQYF. In DNA form, the CDR3 reads TGTGCCTGGAGTGTGGGACTAGCGGGAGGCAAAGAGACCCAGTACTTC.

The chain has TRBV28 and TRBJ2-4; D is possibly TRBD2 (6 bases). The CDR3 spans 13 residues. Trimming pared 8 bases from V and 4 bases from J, leaving 12 bases between. Germline V gene lookup returns CDR1 MDHEN and CDR2 SYDVKM. Here the CDR3 DNA reads TGTGCCAGCGGAATTAGCGGAAAAAACATTCAGTACTTC. Its translation: CASGISGKNIQYF.

V is TRBV19 and J is TRBJ2-1, with D possibly matching TRBD1 (5 bases). Germline values: CDR1 LNHDA, CDR2 SQIVND (reference sequence). The CDR3 is 15 residues long. Trimming pared 1 base from V and 3 bases from J, leaving 10 bases between. CDR3 in DNA: TGTGCCAGTAGTATAGGTTTGCAGGGCTACAATGAGCAGTTCTTC. Translating gives CASSIGLQGYNEQFF. The entire variable domain, with the rest obtained from reference TRBV19 and TRBJ2-1, is as follows: DGGITQSPKYLFRKEGQNVTLSCEQNLNHDAMYWYRQDPGQGLRLIYYSQIVNDFQKGDIAEGYSVSREKKESFPLTVTSAQKNPTAFYLCASSIGLQGYNEQFFGPGTRLTVL.

DNA of the CDR3: TGTGCCAGCGCCCGGACTAGCGTAAACAATGAGCAGTTCTTC. This gives the protein CASARTSVNNEQFF. The chain recombines TRBV6-4 with TRBJ2-1, with 9 bases lining up with TRBD2. V gave up 8 bases and J gave up 5 bases; unmatched junction bases: 7. Germline V gives CDR1 MRHNA, CDR2 SNTAGT. The CDR3 is 14 residues long.

V usage is TRBV19 and J usage is TRBJ2-1; no definite D call. Looked up from germline, CDR1 is LNHDA and CDR2 is SQIVND (reference sequence). This CDR3 spans 12 amino acids. Between the trimmed V and J ends, which lost 3 bases and 5 bases, there was a span of 5 bases. CDR3: CASSIRDNEQFF. The CDR3 bases are TGTGCCAGTAGTATCCGGGACAATGAGCAGTTCTTC.

V usage is TRBV7-2 and J usage is TRBJ2-7; the match to TRBD1 covers 8 bases. The germline V gene encodes CDR1 SGHTA and CDR2 FQGNSA. The CDR3 has 15 amino acids. V lost 6 bases, J lost 5 bases, and 12 bases stayed unmatched. The chain's CDR3 is CASSLGQGRRNEQYF. CDR3 bases: TGTGCCAGCAGTCTTGGACAGGGTAGGCGCAACGAGCAGTACTTC.

V is TRBV7-2 and J is TRBJ1-4; 9 bases match TRBD1. The CDR3 covers 18 residues. The germline gives CDR1 SGHTA, CDR2 FQGNSA. J gave up 5 bases and V 5 bases, and 15 bases lay outside the gene matches. This chain's CDR3 is CASSPIGTGIQKNEKLFF. CDR3 sequence (DNA): TGTGCCAGCAGCCCCATAGGGACAGGGATCCAGAAGAATGAAAAACTGTTTTTT.

The gene calls are TRBV5-1 and TRBJ1-2, with D hard to call. The V and J ends lost 0 bases and 4 bases respectively, with 4 bases between them. The CDR3 loop spans 12 amino acids. Germline loops: CDR1 SGHRS, CDR2 YFSETQ. CDR3 in DNA: TGCGCCAGCAGCTTGGACTTCTATGGCTACACCTTC. Protein sequence: CASSLDFYGYTF.

This chain links TRBV18 with TRBJ2-1, with TRBD2 matching over 8 bases. V dropped 3 bases and J dropped 6; count of bases not matched to a gene: 7. CDR3 length: 15 residues. The germline V gene encodes CDR1 KGHSH and CDR2 LQKENI. In DNA, the CDR3 is TGTGCCAGCTCACCGCCCCCGGGGGGGCTCAATGAGCAGTTCTTC. This gives the protein CASSPPPGGLNEQFF.

This chain uses TRBV3-1 (or the pseudogene TRBV3-2) with TRBJ2-5, with a weak D call TRBD2 (6 bases). The CDR3 totals 15 residues. Germline CDR1 and CDR2: LGHDT and YNNKEL (reference sequence). Trimming left V 1 base short and J 5 bases short, with 14 bases between. The CDR3 sequence: CASSQAIGSSETQYF. The DNA for the CDR3 is TGTGCCAGCAGCCAAGCAATCGGGAGTAGCGAGACCCAGTACTTC.

This clone was recorded only once. The V gene is TRBV28, the J gene TRBJ1-5; a possible D gene is TRBD1 (5 bases). CDR3 length equals 13 residues. V was clipped by 4 bases and J by 6 bases, with 10 bases between them. Germline values: CDR1 MDHEN, CDR2 SYDVKM. CDR3: CASSSQGFQPQHF. The CDR3 DNA reads TGTGCCAGCAGTTCCCAGGGTTTTCAGCCCCAGCATTTT.

This chain uses TRBV7-2 with TRBJ2-5; a possible D gene is TRBD2 (6 bases). The V gene lost 3 bases and the J gene lost 5 bases, with 13 bases spanning the gap. The CDR3 length is 14 residues. CDR1 is SGHTA and CDR2 is FQGNSA in the germline V gene. Here the CDR3 DNA reads TGTGCCAGCAGCTTCCGGGGCCGGGGGGAGACCCAGTACTTC. This sequence encodes CASSFRGRGETQYF. The full variable domain, rest sourced from reference TRBV7-2 and TRBJ2-5, is GAGVSQSPSNKVTEKGKDVELRCDPISGHTALYWYRQSLGQGLEFLIYFQGNSAPDKSGLPSDRFSAERTGGSVSTLTIQRTQQEDSAVYLCASSFRGRGETQYFGPGTRLLVL.

CDR3 loop: CASSRGGQETQYF. Written as DNA, the CDR3 is TGCGCCAGCAGCCGCGGGGGGCAAGAGACCCAGTACTTC. The rearrangement joins TRBV4-1 to TRBJ2-5; 8 nucleotides line up with TRBD2. This CDR3 is 13 amino acids long. Trimming removed 4 bases from V and 2 bases from J; junction bases left unmatched: 0. Germline V lookup: CDR1 MGHRA, CDR2 YSYEKL.

This clone has just one count. The genes are TRBV10-1 and TRBJ2-5; D not certain. The CDR3 has 15 residues. Trimming removed 3 bases at V and 2 bases at J, with 13 bases between. Germline V gene sequence: CDR1 WNHNN, CDR2 SYGVQD (reference sequence). CDR3 sequence: CASSDDNRTQETQYF. The CDR3 coding sequence is TGCGCCAGCAGTGACGATAACAGAACACAAGAGACCCAGTACTTC.

This clone was observed once. The chain uses TRBV7-2 and TRBJ1-1, with D perhaps matching TRBD1 (6 bases). Germline assignment: CDR1 SGHTA and CDR2 FQGNSA. The CDR3 consists of 14 residues. Trimming shortened V by 2 bases and J by 4 bases, and 11 bases separated the two germline ends. The CDR3 loop reads CASSLWVGATEAFF. The CDR3 nucleotides are TGTGCCAGCAGCTTATGGGTGGGGGCCACTGAAGCTTTCTTT. The complete variable domain, with remaining parts taken from reference TRBV7-2 and TRBJ1-1, reads GAGVSQSPSNKVTEKGKDVELRCDPISGHTALYWYRQSLGQGLEFLIYFQGNSAPDKSGLPSDRFSAERTGGSVSTLTIQRTQQEDSAVYLCASSLWVGATEAFFGQGTRLTVV.

This clone was observed a few times. The chain links TRBV27 to TRBJ2-5; D gene unclear. V lost 5 bases to trimming and J lost 1 base, with 8 bases between them. Germline CDR1 is MNHEY and CDR2 is SMNVEV (reference sequence). There are 13 residues in the CDR3. The CDR3 region is CASSPHFQETQYF. DNA for the CDR3: TGTGCCAGCAGTCCTCACTTCCAAGAGACCCAGTACTTC.

This clone was detected only once. The CDR3 reads CASSPIGTGNQPQHF. CDR3 nucleotides: TGTGCCAGCAGCCCGATTGGGACAGGCAATCAGCCCCAGCATTTT. This chain uses TRBV6-5 with TRBJ1-5, with 7 bases aligning to TRBD1. The CDR3 is made up of 15 amino acids. Per the germline V gene, CDR1 is MNHEY and CDR2 is SVGAGI. The J segment lost 2 bases and the V segment lost 6 bases, leaving 7 bases of the junction unmatched.

The sample holds one count of this clone. The chain links TRBV5-8 to TRBJ2-3; 7 bases align to TRBD1. After removal of 4 bases from V and 3 bases from J, the junction contained 2 bases not matched to a gene. Germline CDR1 is SGHTS and CDR2 is YDEGEE. This CDR3 has 13 amino acids. The CDR3 DNA follows: TGTGCCAGCAGCGCACAGGGGACAGATACGCAGTATTTT. This gives the protein CASSAQGTDTQYF.